The present entry profiles one TCR beta chain with its context. The data are from a study of blood T cell repertoires in COVID-19. Across the whole study: In each case, the material was cDNA or gDNA derived from T cells, B-cell-depleted T cells, or PBMCs.

Sequenced by immunoSEQ multiplex PCR; TCRdb stores in-frame clones only, minus some. The repertoire holds 200,000 or so clones, with around 81% as singletons. Trimming at V came to 5 bases and at J to 4 bases, leaving 22 bases not matched to a gene. The CDR3 runs 19 residues. Looked up from germline, CDR1 is SGHVS and CDR2 is FQNEAQ. This rearrangement joins TRBV7-8 to TRBJ2-5, with 7 bases matching TRBD1. Sequenced: peripheral blood. The TCR comes from a woman in her sixties or seventies with acute or convalescent COVID-19. CDR3 sequence: CASSPKPPRGFGVTETQYF. The CDR3 bases are TGTGCCAGCAGCCCGAAACCTCCCAGGGGGTTCGGAGTTACAGAGACCCAGTACTTC.